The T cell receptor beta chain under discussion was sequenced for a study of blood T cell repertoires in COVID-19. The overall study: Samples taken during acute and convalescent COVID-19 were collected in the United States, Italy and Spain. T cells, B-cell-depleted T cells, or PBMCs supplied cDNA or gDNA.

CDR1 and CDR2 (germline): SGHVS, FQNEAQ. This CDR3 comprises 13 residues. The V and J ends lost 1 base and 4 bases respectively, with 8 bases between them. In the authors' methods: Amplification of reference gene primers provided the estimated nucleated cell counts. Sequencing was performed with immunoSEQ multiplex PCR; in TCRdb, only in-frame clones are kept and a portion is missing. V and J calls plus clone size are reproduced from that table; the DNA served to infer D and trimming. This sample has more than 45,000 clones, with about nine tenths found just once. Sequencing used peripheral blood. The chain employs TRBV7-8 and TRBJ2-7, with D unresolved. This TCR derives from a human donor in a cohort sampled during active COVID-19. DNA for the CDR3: TGTGCCAGCAGCTTAGTCCATGAGTACGAGCAGTACTTC. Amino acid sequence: CASSLVHEYEQYF.